This TCR beta chain was identified in a study of CD8+ T cells in alopecia areata. The treatment here: oral pan-JAK inhibitor, 5-10 mg twice daily. Germline V gene lookup returns CDR1 GTSNPN and CDR2 SVGIG (reference sequence). The CDR3 is 14 residues long. With V trimmed by 3 bases and J by 5 bases, 10 bases remained unmatched. Sequencing relied on a cDNA template that was reverse transcribed from extracted RNA. Measured with immunoSEQ multiplex PCR; TCRdb has only the in-frame clones, and not every one. The sample yields 150,000 to 250,000 clones, 50% to 60% seen once. The rearrangement joins TRBV30 to TRBJ2-7; 7 bases line up with TRBD1. This TCR was recovered from a human donor with alopecia areata. The input for sequencing was CD4+ T cells sorted from blood, taken at week 4, from a patient treated with tofacitinib. The CDR3 loop reads CAWSSDRRRDEQYF. In nucleotides, the CDR3 is TGTGCCTGGAGCTCGGACAGGAGACGGGACGAGCAGTACTTC.